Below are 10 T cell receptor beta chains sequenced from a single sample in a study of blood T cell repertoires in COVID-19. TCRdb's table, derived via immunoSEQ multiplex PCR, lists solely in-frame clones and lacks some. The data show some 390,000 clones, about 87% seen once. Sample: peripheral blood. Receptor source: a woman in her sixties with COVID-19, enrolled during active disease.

CDR3 sequence: CASSLLPGTLDSPLHF. In nucleotides, the CDR3 is TGCGCCAGCAGCTTGCTCCCAGGGACATTGGATTCACCCCTCCACTTT. The rearrangement uses TRBV5-1 and TRBJ1-6; possibly TRBD1 for D (6 bases). Germline V gene lookup returns CDR1 SGHRS and CDR2 YFSETQ. Trimming stripped 1 base from V and 8 bases from J, with 16 bases between. This CDR3 has 16 residues.

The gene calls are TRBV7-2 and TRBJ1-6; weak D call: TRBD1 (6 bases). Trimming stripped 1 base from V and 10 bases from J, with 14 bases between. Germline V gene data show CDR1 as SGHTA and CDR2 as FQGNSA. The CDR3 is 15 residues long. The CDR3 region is CASSLDGGQGSPLHF. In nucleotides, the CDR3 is TGTGCCAGCAGCTTAGATGGGGGCCAGGGATCACCCCTCCACTTT.

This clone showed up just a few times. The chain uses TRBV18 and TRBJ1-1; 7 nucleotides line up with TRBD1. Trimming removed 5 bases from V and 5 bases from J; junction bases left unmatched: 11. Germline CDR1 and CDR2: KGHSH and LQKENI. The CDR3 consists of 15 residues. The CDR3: CASSVNRDRGTEAFF. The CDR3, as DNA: TGTGCCAGCTCAGTTAACAGGGACAGAGGAACTGAAGCTTTCTTT.

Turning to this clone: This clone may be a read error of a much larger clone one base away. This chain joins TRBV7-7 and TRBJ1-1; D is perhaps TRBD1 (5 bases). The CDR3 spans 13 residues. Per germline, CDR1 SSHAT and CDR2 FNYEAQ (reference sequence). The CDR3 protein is CASSLGANTEAFF. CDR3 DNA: TGTGCTAGCAGCTTAGGGGCGAACACTGAAGCTTTCTTT.

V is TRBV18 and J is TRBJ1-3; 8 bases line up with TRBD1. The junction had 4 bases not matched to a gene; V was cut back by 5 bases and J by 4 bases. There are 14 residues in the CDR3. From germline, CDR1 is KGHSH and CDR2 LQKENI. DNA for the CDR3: TGTGCCAGCTCATCTGGACAGGGCGGAAACACCATATATTTT. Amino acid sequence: CASSSGQGGNTIYF.

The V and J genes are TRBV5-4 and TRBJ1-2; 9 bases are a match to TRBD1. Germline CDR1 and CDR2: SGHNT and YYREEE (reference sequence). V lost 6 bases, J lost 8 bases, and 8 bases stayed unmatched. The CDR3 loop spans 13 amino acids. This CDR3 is CASTADRGNGYTF. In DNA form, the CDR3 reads TGTGCCAGCACCGCCGACAGGGGGAACGGCTACACCTTC.

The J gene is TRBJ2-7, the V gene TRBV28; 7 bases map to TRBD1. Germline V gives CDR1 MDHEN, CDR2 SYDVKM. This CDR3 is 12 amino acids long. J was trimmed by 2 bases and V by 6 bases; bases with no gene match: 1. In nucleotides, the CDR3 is TGTGCCAGCAGACAGGGGACCTACGAGCAGTACTTC. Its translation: CASRQGTYEQYF.

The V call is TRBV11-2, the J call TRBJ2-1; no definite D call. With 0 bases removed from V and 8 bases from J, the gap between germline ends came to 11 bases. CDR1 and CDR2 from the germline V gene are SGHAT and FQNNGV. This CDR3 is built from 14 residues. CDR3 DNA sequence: TGTGCCAGCAGCTTAGACCGCGGAAGGCATGAGCAGTTCTTC. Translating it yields CASSLDRGRHEQFF.

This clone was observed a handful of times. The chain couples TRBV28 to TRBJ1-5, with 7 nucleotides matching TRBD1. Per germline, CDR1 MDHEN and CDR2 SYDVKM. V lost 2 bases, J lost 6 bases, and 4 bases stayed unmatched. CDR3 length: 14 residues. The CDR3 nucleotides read TGTGCCAGCAGTTTACGACAGGGTCCTCAGCCCCAGCATTTT. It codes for CASSLRQGPQPQHF. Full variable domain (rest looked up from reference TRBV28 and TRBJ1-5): DVKVTQSSRYLVKRTGEKVFLECVQDMDHENMFWYRQDPGLGLRLIYFSYDVKMKEKGDIPEGYSVSREKKERFSLILESASTNQTSMYLCASSLRQGPQPQHFGDGTRLSIL.

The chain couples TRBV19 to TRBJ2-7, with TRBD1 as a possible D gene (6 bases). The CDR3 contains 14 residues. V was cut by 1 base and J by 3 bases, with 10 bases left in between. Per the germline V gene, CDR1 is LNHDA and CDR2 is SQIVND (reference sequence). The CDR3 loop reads CASSIGQGHYEQYF. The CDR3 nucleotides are TGTGCCAGTAGTATAGGCCAGGGACACTACGAGCAGTACTTC.